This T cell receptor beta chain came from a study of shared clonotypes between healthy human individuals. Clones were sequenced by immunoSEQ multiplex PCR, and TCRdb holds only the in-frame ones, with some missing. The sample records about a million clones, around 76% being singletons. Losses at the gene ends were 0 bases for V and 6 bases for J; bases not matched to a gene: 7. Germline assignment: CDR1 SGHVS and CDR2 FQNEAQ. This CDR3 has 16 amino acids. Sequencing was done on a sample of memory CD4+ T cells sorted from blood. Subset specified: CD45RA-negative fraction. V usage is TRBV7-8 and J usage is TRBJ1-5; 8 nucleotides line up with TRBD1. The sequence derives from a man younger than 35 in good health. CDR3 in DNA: TGTGCCAGCAGCTTAGCTAGCCAGGGGGCAGGTCAGCCCCAGCATTTT. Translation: CASSLASQGAGQPQHF.